This T cell receptor beta chain was recorded in a study of cytomegalovirus exposure and HLA in healthy donors. With regard to this clone: The antigen remains undetermined.

13 Jbeta primers and 60 Vbeta primers were used for the PCR. In the original analysis: About 12 million of about 88 million unique TCR beta chains were shared, per a later count. Produced via immunoSEQ multiplex PCR; TCRdb's table is partial and in-frame only. V and J calls and clone size follow that table, whereas D and trimming were derived from the DNA. The sample lists about 78,000 clones, over 70% occurring once. Overall study findings and caveats: A previous analysis found most TCR beta V segments productive roughly 87% or roughly 30% of the time. The authors judged a highly shared variant cluster likely a sequencing artifact. Follow-up analysis found HLA locus-dependent TCR association rates, highest for DRB1 and lowest for HLA-C.

The specimen sequenced was PBMCs. This TCR came from a man aged 50 to 60 in good health and CMV-seropositive.

CDR3 in DNA: TGCGCCAGCAGCCAAGAGGTGAGGGGAGGGAATTCACCCCTCCACTTT. This encodes CASSQEVRGGNSPLHF. The chain joins TRBV4-1 to TRBJ1-6; D might be TRBD1 (5 bases). The CDR3 spans 16 residues. The germline V and J ends were trimmed by 0 bases and 7 bases, with 13 bases remaining between them. CDR1 and CDR2 (germline): MGHRA, YSYEKL.